This T cell receptor (beta chain) was identified during a study of T cell responses to AZD1222 COVID-19 vaccine. The CDR3 runs to 15 residues. In germline, CDR1 is LGHDT, CDR2 YNNKEL (reference sequence). Losses at the gene ends were 4 bases for V and 6 bases for J; bases not matched to a gene: 9. Clones were sequenced by immunoSEQ multiplex PCR, and TCRdb holds only the in-frame ones, with some missing. The data hold 110,000 to 150,000 clones, with 89% observed a single time. The study's findings and limits: A mostly white British donor set with more females was recruited, and clonal diversity was possibly underestimated.

As for this clone: The antigen is unknown.

This receptor was taken from an adult in good health. Sequenced here: peripheral blood, sampled on day 0 of AZD1222 vaccination. The J gene is TRBJ1-2, the V gene TRBV3-1 (or the pseudogene TRBV3-2); 9 bases are a match to TRBD1. Here the CDR3 reads CASSPGTGKRNGYTF. CDR3 DNA sequence: TGTGCCAGCAGCCCCGGGACAGGGAAAAGAAATGGCTACACCTTC.